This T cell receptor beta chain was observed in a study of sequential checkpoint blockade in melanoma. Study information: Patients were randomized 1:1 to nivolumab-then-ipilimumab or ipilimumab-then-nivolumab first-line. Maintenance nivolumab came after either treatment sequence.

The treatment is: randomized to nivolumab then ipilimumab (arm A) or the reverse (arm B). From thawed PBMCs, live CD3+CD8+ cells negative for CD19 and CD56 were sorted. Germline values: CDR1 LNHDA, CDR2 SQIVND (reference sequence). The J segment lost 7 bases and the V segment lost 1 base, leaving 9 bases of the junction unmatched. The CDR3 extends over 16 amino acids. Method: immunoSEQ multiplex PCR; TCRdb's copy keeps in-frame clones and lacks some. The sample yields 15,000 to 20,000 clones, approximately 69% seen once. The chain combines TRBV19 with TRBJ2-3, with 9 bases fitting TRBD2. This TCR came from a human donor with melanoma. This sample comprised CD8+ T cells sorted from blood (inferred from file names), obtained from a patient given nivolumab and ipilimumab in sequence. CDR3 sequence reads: CASSIVAAGGKYTQYF. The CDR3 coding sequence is TGTGCCAGTAGTATAGTTGCGGCGGGAGGGAAATATACGCAGTATTTT. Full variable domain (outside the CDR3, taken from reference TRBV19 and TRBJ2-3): DGGITQSPKYLFRKEGQNVTLSCEQNLNHDAMYWYRQDPGQGLRLIYYSQIVNDFQKGDIAEGYSVSREKKESFPLTVTSAQKNPTAFYLCASSIVAAGGKYTQYFGPGTRLTVL.